These 21 T cell receptor beta chains were all obtained from the same sample, sequenced in a study of T cell clonality in common variable immunodeficiency (dated by TCRdb to the mid-2010s). Library preparation was by the immunoSEQ multiplex PCR assay. The source is immuneACCESS, and TCRdb retained only in-frame sequences with V and J called. Part of the clones is not carried over; for the studies checked, unresolved V genes explain less than half of this, and the remainder is unexplained. This sample contains some 40,000 clones, none of which is a singleton. The ten largest account for around 2.8% of the sample. Sequenced sample: peripheral blood mononuclear cells. The source of these receptors is a person aged 18 to 70 in good health.

At least ten counts were recorded for this clone. Partial CDR3 DNA: TGCGCCAGCAGCTTGGCCGCGACTAGCGGGACCCACAATGAG. Protein product: CASSLAATSGTHNE. The entire CDR3 sequence reads CASSLAATSGTHNEQFF. The chain has TRBV5-1 and TRBJ2-1, with 11 bases fitting TRBD2. Read coverage stops 3 residues before the CDR3 terminus; the germline J gene supplies the remainder. Germline assignment: CDR1 SGHRS and CDR2 YFSETQ. The CDR3 consists of 17 residues. The V and J ends lost 0 bases and 5 bases, in that order; junction bases with no gene match: 7. The whole variable domain, filled in from reference TRBV5-1 and TRBJ2-1, reads KAGVTQTPRYLIKTRGQQVTLSCSPISGHRSVSWYQQTPGQGLQFLFEYFSETQRNKGNFPGRFSGRQFSNSRSEMNVSTLELGDSALYLCASSLAATSGTHNEQFFGPGTRLTVL.

As for this clone: The DNA ends 3 residues before the CDR3 does, and the rest of the CDR3 is filled in from the germline J gene. V usage is TRBV5-1 and J usage is TRBJ2-1; 12 nucleotides agree with TRBD2. The CDR3 is 18 amino acids. Germline-derived CDR1 and CDR2 are SGHRS and YFSETQ. With V trimmed by 5 bases and J by 8 bases, 17 bases remained unmatched. The CDR3 DNA, read in part, is TGCGCCAGCAGAACGATGAGGACTAGCGGGAAGGGAGTCGATGAG. The encoded protein is CASRTMRTSGKGVDE. The whole CDR3 sequence is CASRTMRTSGKGVDEQFF.

This clone has ten or more counts. Sequencing ends 3 residues short of the CDR3 end; the germline J gene provides the rest. The chain is built from TRBV7-9 and TRBJ1-1, with a possible D match to TRBD1 (5 bases). Germline V gives CDR1 SEHNR, CDR2 FQNEAQ (reference sequence). This CDR3 region has 12 residues. Incomplete CDR3 DNA: TGTGCCAGCAGCATCGGGGGTGCAGGG. Its translation is CASSIGGAG. The CDR3, in full, reads CASSIGGAGAFF.

On this clone itself: The read terminates 3 residues ahead of where the CDR3 ends, so the germline J gene completes it. The genes are TRBV30 and TRBJ2-2, with a weak D call TRBD2 (6 bases). Germline CDR1 reads GTSNPN; CDR2 reads SVGIG (reference sequence). CDR3 size: 16 residues. The part of the CDR3 DNA that was read is TGTGCCTGGAGTCGGGGCGGGGCAGGGATGAGTTCACCG. This translates into CAWSRGGAGMSSP. The CDR3 in its entirety is CAWSRGGAGMSSPLFF.

This clone was seen at least ten times. The sequenced fragment ends 3 residues before the CDR3 boundary, so the rest is inferred from the germline J gene. V usage is TRBV29-1 and J usage is TRBJ2-1, with D unresolved. CDR3 length equals 11 residues. Trimming pared 4 bases from V and 8 bases from J, leaving 9 bases between. Per germline, CDR1 SQVTM and CDR2 ANQGSEA. The sequenced CDR3 bases are TGCAGCGTTGGTTCAGGCGATGAG. Protein: CSVGSGDE. The CDR3, in full, reads CSVGSGDEQFF.

In its sample, this clone was seen many times. The read comes to an end 3 residues before the CDR3 does, leaving the germline J gene to fill in the end. The V gene is TRBV20-1, the J gene TRBJ2-7; TRBD2 agrees at 11 bases. V gave up 0 bases and J gave up 3 bases; unmatched junction bases: 4. The CDR3 extends over 15 amino acids. Looked up from germline, CDR1 is DFQATT and CDR2 is SNEGSKA (reference sequence). CDR3 sequence: CSARDGTSGFYEQYF. The part of the CDR3 DNA that was read is TGCAGTGCTAGAGATGGGACTAGCGGTTTCTACGAG.

This clone was detected many times. Coverage ceases 3 residues before the CDR3 finishes, and the germline J gene fills in the end. V gene TRBV18 combines with J gene TRBJ1-4, with D maybe TRBD1 (5 bases). The CDR3 length is 18 residues. Germline V CDR1 and CDR2: KGHSH, LQKENI. Trimming cost V 3 bases and J 7 bases, with 24 bases left between them. The part of the CDR3 DNA that was read is TGTGCCAGCTCACCTCGGTCGTTTGCAGGGAATGACGGTGAAAAA. Translating it yields CASSPRSFAGNDGEK. The full CDR3 reads CASSPRSFAGNDGEKLFF.

This clone was detected ten times or more. The observed sequence ends 3 residues before the CDR3 terminus, with the missing tail filled in from the germline J gene. This sequence joins TRBV12-3 or TRBV12-4 and TRBJ2-7; 13 bases agree with TRBD2. The ends lost 6 bases at V and 2 bases at J; junction bases unmatched: 7. The CDR3 runs 16 residues. The sequenced CDR3 bases are TGTGCCAGCAGCCCCCCCGGGACTAGCGGGACCTACGAG. It encodes CASSPPGTSGTYE. The CDR3 in its entirety is CASSPPGTSGTYEQYF.

This clone was seen at least ten times. The read ends 3 residues shy of where the CDR3 ends; the end is completed using the germline J gene. V and J are TRBV7-6 and TRBJ2-5; possibly TRBD2 for D (5 bases). V was clipped by 1 base and J by 5 bases, with 8 bases between them. Germline lookup yields CDR1 SGHVS and CDR2 FNYEAQ. The CDR3 runs 13 residues. The DNA read from the CDR3 is TGTGCCAGCAGCTTAGTGCCGGGGGAGACC. Translating gives CASSLVPGET. The full CDR3 sequence reads CASSLVPGETQYF.

On this clone: From the germline J gene comes the end of the CDR3, since the read stops 3 residues before it. J is TRBJ1-2 and V is TRBV30, with no clear D. The CDR3 is 13 amino acids. CDR1 GTSNPN and CDR2 SVGIG come from the germline V gene (reference sequence). CDR3 in amino acids: CAWSGASYNDYTF. The sequenced CDR3 bases are TGTGCCTGGAGTGGGGCCTCCTACAATGAC. The full variable domain, completed using reference TRBV30 and TRBJ1-2, is SQTIHQWPATLVQPVGSPLSLECTVEGTSNPNLYWYRQAAGRGLQLLFYSVGIGQISSEVPQNLSASRPQDRQFILSSKKLLLSDSGFYLCAWSGASYNDYTFGSGTRLTVV.

This clone came up many times. The CDR3 end lies 3 residues beyond the end of the read and is filled in from the germline J gene. This chain uses TRBV7-3 with TRBJ2-3, with a possible D match to TRBD2 (6 bases). Germline V gives CDR1 SGHTA, CDR2 FQGTGA. Trimming cost V 0 bases and J 3 bases, with 16 bases left between them. The length of the CDR3 is 17 residues. The CDR3 sequence is CASSLTFAGWSTDTQYF. CDR3 bases read: TGTGCCAGCAGCTTAACCTTTGCGGGATGGAGTACAGATACG. Based on the CDR3 plus reference TRBV7-3 and TRBJ2-3, the full variable domain is GAGVSQTPSNKVTEKGKYVELRCDPISGHTALYWYRQSLGQGPEFLIYFQGTGAADDSGLPNDRFFAVRPEGSVSTLKIQRTERGDSAVYLCASSLTFAGWSTDTQYFGPGTRLTVL.

This clone has a handful of counts. With the read ending 3 residues before the CDR3 end, the germline J gene is used to fill in that end. V gene TRBV19 combines with J gene TRBJ1-1, with D possibly being TRBD1 (5 bases). This CDR3 is 14 amino acids long. Germline values: CDR1 LNHDA, CDR2 SQIVND (reference sequence). The ends were cut back, 4 bases at V and 0 bases at J, with 9 bases in the middle. The CDR3 sequence: CASSRQILNTEAFF. CDR3 DNA, as far as it was read: TGTGCCAGTAGTAGACAGATTCTGAACACTGAA.

The table lists this clone with many counts. The read stops 3 residues short of the end of the CDR3; the missing end is completed from the germline J gene. This chain joins TRBV5-6 and TRBJ2-2; D possibly corresponds to TRBD1 (5 bases). Trimming left V 2 bases short and J 6 bases short, with 11 bases between. CDR1 is SGHDT and CDR2 is YYEEEE in the germline V gene. The CDR3 is 14 amino acids. This CDR3 reads CASSFPGRPGELFF. The CDR3 DNA, read in part, is TGTGCCAGCAGCTTCCCAGGGCGCCCCGGGGAG.

As to this clone: The CDR3 is cut off 3 residues early in the read; its end comes from the germline J gene. The rearrangement joins TRBV20-1 to TRBJ1-5; a possible D gene is TRBD1 (5 bases). This CDR3 is 14 amino acids long. The germline V gene encodes CDR1 DFQATT and CDR2 SNEGSKA (reference sequence). The V gene lost 3 bases and the J gene lost 3 bases, with 12 bases spanning the gap. This CDR3 reads CSASRGDFNQPQHF. The sequenced part of the CDR3 DNA is TGCAGTGCTAGTCGGGGGGACTTCAATCAGCCC.

This clone was recorded many times. The missing CDR3 end, 3 residues past where the read stops, is filled in from the germline J gene. V is TRBV7-6 and J is TRBJ2-1, with 12 bases aligning to TRBD1. The CDR3 totals 16 residues. V was pared by 5 bases and J by 4 bases, with 6 bases of the junction left unmatched. Germline CDR1 and CDR2: SGHVS and FNYEAQ. CDR3 DNA, as far as it was read: TGTGCCAGCAGCGTGGGACAGGGGGCTAGGTACAATGAG. Protein: CASSVGQGARYNE. The full-length CDR3 reads as CASSVGQGARYNEQFF.

The table lists this clone with many counts. The observed sequence ends 3 residues before the CDR3 terminus, with the missing tail filled in from the germline J gene. The chain carries TRBV5-1 and TRBJ1-1; D call uncertain. Trimming pared 0 bases from V and 2 bases from J, leaving 11 bases between. The CDR3 has 15 amino acids. Germline-derived CDR1 and CDR2 are SGHRS and YFSETQ. CDR3 sequence reads: CASSLAEASNTEAFF. The part of the CDR3 DNA that was read is TGCGCCAGCAGCTTGGCAGAGGCCTCAAACACTGAA.

Points on this clone: The read finishes 3 residues shy of the CDR3 end, and the germline J gene is used to complete it. The chain links TRBV5-6 to TRBJ1-1; 10 nucleotides line up with TRBD1. Germline V gives CDR1 SGHDT, CDR2 YYEEEE. The length of the CDR3 is 14 residues. V lost 4 bases to trimming and J lost 7 bases; unmatched junction nucleotides: 7. CDR3 region: CASSHLWTGGEAFF. The sequenced CDR3 bases are TGTGCCAGCAGCCACCTTTGGACAGGGGGTGAA.

This clone was detected ten times or more. From the germline J gene comes the end of the CDR3, since the read stops 3 residues before it. The chain couples TRBV24-1 to TRBJ2-1; 7 positions agree with TRBD2. The germline V gene encodes CDR1 KGHDR and CDR2 SFDVKD. This CDR3 is built from 16 residues. With 0 bases clipped from V and 5 bases from J, the junction kept 6 bases outside the gene matches. CDR3 amino acids: CATSDLGGTTHNEQFF. CDR3 bases read: TGTGCCACCAGTGATTTGGGGGGGACTACTCACAATGAG.

CDR3 in amino acids: CASSKRPGQDLDYTF. The sequenced CDR3 bases are TGTGCCAGCAGCAAGCGACCGGGACAGGATCTTGAC. The chain is built from TRBV7-2 and TRBJ1-2; 8 bases line up with TRBD1. The CDR3 extends 3 residues past the end of the read, so its final part is completed from the germline J gene. The CDR3 spans 15 residues. Germline loops: CDR1 SGHTA, CDR2 FQGNSA.

This clone was observed a handful of times. The sequence runs out 3 residues before the end of the CDR3; the remainder is reconstructed from the germline J gene. This chain joins TRBV5-1 and TRBJ1-2; weak D call: TRBD1 (5 bases). The CDR3 runs to 16 residues. CDR1 SGHRS and CDR2 YFSETQ come from the germline V gene. CDR3: CASSWGLAVSSYDYTF. CDR3 DNA, as far as it was read: TGCGCCAGCAGCTGGGGACTAGCGGTGAGCTCCTACGAC.

As for this clone: The germline gene is not matched at one end of the junction; a read error may be the cause. Coverage ceases 3 residues before the CDR3 finishes, and the germline J gene fills in the end. The V and J genes are TRBV7-9 and TRBJ2-7; the D gene is possibly TRBD2 (6 bases). The CDR3 runs to 13 residues. CDR1 SEHNR and CDR2 FQNEAQ come from the germline V gene (reference sequence). CDR3 DNA, as far as it was read: TGTTCCAGCAGCTTAGCGGCAGGCTACGAG. This encodes CSSSLAAGYE. The full CDR3 protein is CSSSLAAGYEQYF.